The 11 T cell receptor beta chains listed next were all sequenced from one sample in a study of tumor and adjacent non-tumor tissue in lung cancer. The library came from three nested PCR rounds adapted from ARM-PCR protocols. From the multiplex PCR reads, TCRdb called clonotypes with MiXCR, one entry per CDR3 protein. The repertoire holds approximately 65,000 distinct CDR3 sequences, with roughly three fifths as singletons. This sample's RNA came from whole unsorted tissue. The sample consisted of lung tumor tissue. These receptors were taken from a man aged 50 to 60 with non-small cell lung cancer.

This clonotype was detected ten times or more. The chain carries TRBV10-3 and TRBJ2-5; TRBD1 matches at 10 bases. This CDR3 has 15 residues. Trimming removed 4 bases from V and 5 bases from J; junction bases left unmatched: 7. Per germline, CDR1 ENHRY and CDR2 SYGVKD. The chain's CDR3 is CAISGDRGVMETQYF. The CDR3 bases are TGTGCCATCAGTGGGGACAGGGGAGTCATGGAGACCCAGTACTTC.

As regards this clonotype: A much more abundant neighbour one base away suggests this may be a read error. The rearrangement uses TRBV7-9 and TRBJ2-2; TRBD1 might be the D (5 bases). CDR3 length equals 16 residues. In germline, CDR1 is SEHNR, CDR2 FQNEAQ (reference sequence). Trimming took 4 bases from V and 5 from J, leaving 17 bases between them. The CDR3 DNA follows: TGTGCCAGCAGCTCCTTCAGGACATGGGAAACCGGGGAGCTGTTTTTT. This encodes CASSSFRTWETGELFF.

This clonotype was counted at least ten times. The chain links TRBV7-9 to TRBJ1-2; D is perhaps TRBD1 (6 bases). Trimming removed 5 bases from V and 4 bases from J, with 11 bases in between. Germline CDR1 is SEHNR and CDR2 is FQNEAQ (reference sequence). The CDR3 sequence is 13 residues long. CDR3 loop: CASSPTGSYGYTF. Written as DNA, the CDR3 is TGTGCCAGCAGCCCAACAGGGTCCTATGGCTACACCTTC.

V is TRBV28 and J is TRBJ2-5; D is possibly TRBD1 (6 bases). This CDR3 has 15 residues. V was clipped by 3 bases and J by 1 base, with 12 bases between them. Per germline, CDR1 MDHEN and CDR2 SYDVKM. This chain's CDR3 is CASSFRTEVQETQYF. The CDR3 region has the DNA TGTGCCAGCAGTTTTCGGACAGAAGTCCAAGAGACCCAGTACTTC.

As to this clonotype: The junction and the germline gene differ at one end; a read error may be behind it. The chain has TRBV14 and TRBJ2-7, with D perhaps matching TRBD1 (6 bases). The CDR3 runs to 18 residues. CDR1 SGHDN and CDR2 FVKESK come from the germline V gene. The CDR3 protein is CASRQGGLSGATSYEQYF. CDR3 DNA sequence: TGTGCCAGCAGACAAGGGGGTTTAAGCGGAGCTACCTCCTACGAGCAGTACTTC. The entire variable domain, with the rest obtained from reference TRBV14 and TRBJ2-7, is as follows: EAGVTQFPSHSVIEKGQTVTLRCDPISGHDNLYWYRRVMGKEIKFLLHFVKESKQDESGMPNNRFLAERTGGTYSTLKVQPAELEDSGVYFCASRQGGLSGATSYEQYFGPGTRLTVT.

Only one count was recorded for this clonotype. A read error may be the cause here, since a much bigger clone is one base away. As DNA, the CDR3 is TGTGCCAGCAGCTTGATCACGAGTGGGGCCAACGTCCTGACTTTC. Translation gives CASSLITSGANVLTF. This chain joins TRBV5-5 and TRBJ2-6; D is undetermined. CDR3 length equals 15 residues. Trimming removed 1 base at V and 3 bases at J, with 8 bases between. Germline-derived CDR1 and CDR2 are SGHKS and YYEKEE (reference sequence).

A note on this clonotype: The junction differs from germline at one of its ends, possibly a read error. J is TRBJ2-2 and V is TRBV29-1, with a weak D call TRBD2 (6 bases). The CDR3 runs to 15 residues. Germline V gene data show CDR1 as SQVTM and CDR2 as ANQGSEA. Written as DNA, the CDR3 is TGCTGCGTTGGAGAGACAGTGGGAGGCACCTGGGAGCTGTTTTTT. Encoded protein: CCVGETVGGTWELFF.

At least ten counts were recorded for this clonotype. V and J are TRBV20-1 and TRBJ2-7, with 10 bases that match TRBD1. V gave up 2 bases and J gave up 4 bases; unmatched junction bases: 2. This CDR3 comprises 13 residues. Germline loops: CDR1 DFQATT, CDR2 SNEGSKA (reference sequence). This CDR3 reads CSARWDRGYEQYF. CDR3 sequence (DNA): TGCAGTGCTAGATGGGACAGGGGTTACGAGCAGTACTTC.

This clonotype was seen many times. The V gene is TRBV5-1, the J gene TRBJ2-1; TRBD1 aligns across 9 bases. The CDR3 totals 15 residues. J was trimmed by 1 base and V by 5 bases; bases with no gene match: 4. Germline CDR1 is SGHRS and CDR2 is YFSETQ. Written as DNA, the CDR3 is TGCGCCAGCAGATCGGGACAGGGTTCCTACAATGAGCAGTTCTTC. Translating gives CASRSGQGSYNEQFF. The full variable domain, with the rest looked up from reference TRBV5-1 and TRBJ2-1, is KAGVTQTPRYLIKTRGQQVTLSCSPISGHRSVSWYQQTPGQGLQFLFEYFSETQRNKGNFPGRFSGRQFSNSRSEMNVSTLELGDSALYLCASRSGQGSYNEQFFGPGTRLTVL.

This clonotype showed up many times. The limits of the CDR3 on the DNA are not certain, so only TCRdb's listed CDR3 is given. CDR3 sequence: CASSFLAGWTGELFF. The V gene is TRBV12-3 or TRBV12-4, the J gene TRBJ2-2; TRBD1, the D gene given by the table, was not confirmed from the DNA. Including both end residues, the CDR3 is 15 amino acids long.

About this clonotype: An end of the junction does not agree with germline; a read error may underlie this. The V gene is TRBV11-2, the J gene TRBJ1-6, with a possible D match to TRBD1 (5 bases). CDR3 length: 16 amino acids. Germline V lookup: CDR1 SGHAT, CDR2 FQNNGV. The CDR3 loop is CTSIFSGHNYNSPLHF. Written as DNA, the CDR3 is TGTACCAGCATCTTCTCAGGACACAACTATAATTCACCCCTCCACTTT.